The clone carrying this TCR beta chain was detected once. This specimen belongs to a study of blood T cell repertoires in COVID-19. About the study: The study drew acute and convalescent COVID-19 samples from the United States, Italy and Spain. In each case, the material was cDNA or gDNA derived from T cells, B-cell-depleted T cells, or PBMCs.

There are 15 residues in the CDR3. The germline CDR1 and CDR2 sequences are MNHNY and SVGAGI (reference sequence). The ends lost 5 bases at V and 3 bases at J; junction bases unmatched: 5. Study processing details: The assay estimated nucleated cells by amplifying reference gene primers. Assay used: immunoSEQ multiplex PCR; TCRdb lists only in-frame clones, some missing. The D gene and trimming were derived from the DNA, and the V and J assignments and clone size from that table. The table includes 150,000 to 200,000 clones, around 85% detected once. The V gene is TRBV6-6, the J gene TRBJ2-1, with 9 positions matching TRBD2. The TCR was taken from a woman aged 55-70 years with acute or convalescent COVID-19. The sequenced material came from peripheral blood. As DNA, the CDR3 is TGTGCCAGCAGTACAGGAGCGGGAGGCTACAATGAGCAGTTCTTC. It specifies CASSTGAGGYNEQFF.